The 21 T cell receptor beta chains presented below share a single source sample, sequenced in a study of blood T cell repertoires in COVID-19. The table came from immunoSEQ multiplex PCR; TCRdb's copy has only in-frame clones and leaves some out. The sample contains under 130,000 clones, around 80% of which appear only once. The specimen sequenced was peripheral blood. The receptors here all came from a man between 70 and 80 years old with active or convalescent COVID-19.

This clone occurred once. The rearrangement links TRBV4-1 to TRBJ1-4, with 8 bases that match TRBD1. Germline V gives CDR1 MGHRA, CDR2 YSYEKL. V gave up 6 bases and J gave up 8 bases; unmatched junction bases: 8. The CDR3 sequence is 14 residues long. The chain's CDR3 is CASRARTGTEKLFF. As DNA, the CDR3 is TGCGCCAGCAGAGCCCGGACAGGGACAGAAAAACTGTTTTTT.

The gene calls are TRBV18 and TRBJ1-5, with 9 bases that match TRBD1. The CDR3 is 15 residues long. Germline lookup yields CDR1 KGHSH and CDR2 LQKENI. After removal of 3 bases from V and 7 bases from J, the junction contained 7 bases not matched to a gene. The CDR3 DNA reads TGTGCCAGCTCACCGTCACAGGGGGCAGGGCAGCCCCAGCATTTT. Translating gives CASSPSQGAGQPQHF. The whole variable domain, remainder taken from reference TRBV18 and TRBJ1-5, is NAGVMQNPRHLVRRRGQEARLRCSPMKGHSHVYWYRQLPEEGLKFMVYLQKENIIDESGMPKERFSAEFPKEGPSILRIQQVVRGDSAAYFCASSPSQGAGQPQHFGDGTRLSIL.

As for this clone: In the same sample, other DNA sequences code for this CDR3. The chain carries TRBV19 and TRBJ2-6; 7 bases are a match to TRBD1. CDR3 length: 15 amino acids. V gave up 4 bases and J gave up 3 bases; unmatched junction bases: 3. The V gene's germline CDR1 is LNHDA and CDR2 SQIVND (reference sequence). The CDR3 sequence is CASSRTGYGANVLTF. CDR3 bases: TGTGCCAGTAGTAGGACAGGTTATGGGGCCAACGTCCTGACTTTC.

This sequence joins TRBV9 and TRBJ2-5, with 9 bases lining up with TRBD1. CDR1 is SGDLS and CDR2 is YYNGEE in the germline V gene. The CDR3 consists of 15 residues. V gave up 2 bases and J gave up 4 bases; unmatched junction bases: 6. The CDR3: CASSVTGGSAETQYF. Here the CDR3 DNA reads TGTGCCAGCAGCGTCACAGGGGGCTCGGCAGAGACCCAGTACTTC. Complete variable domain (other parts from reference TRBV9 and TRBJ2-5): DSGVTQTPKHLITATGQRVTLRCSPRSGDLSVYWYQQSLDQGLQFLIQYYNGEERAKGNILERFSAQQFPDLHSELNLSSLELGDSALYFCASSVTGGSAETQYFGPGTRLLVL.

The V call is TRBV15, the J call TRBJ2-1; D possibly corresponds to TRBD2 (6 bases). CDR3 size: 16 residues. Germline V lookup: CDR1 LNHNV, CDR2 YYDKDF (reference sequence). Trimming took 0 bases from V and 8 from J, leaving 17 bases between them. As DNA, the CDR3 is TGTGCCACCAGCAGAGATCCCTTTAGGGGAGGTGATGAGCAGTTCTTC. Translated, it gives CATSRDPFRGGDEQFF.

CDR3 coding DNA: TGTGCCAGCAGCTTAAGCGGGAGCCCAAACGCCTACAATGAGCAGTTCTTC. As protein: CASSLSGSPNAYNEQFF. The J gene is TRBJ2-1, the V gene TRBV7-9; 8 positions agree with TRBD2. J lost 2 bases, V lost 2 bases, and 8 bases had no gene match. This CDR3 is 17 amino acids long. Germline V gene lookup returns CDR1 SEHNR and CDR2 FQNEAQ (reference sequence).

The V gene is TRBV7-3, the J gene TRBJ2-2; no reliable D call. This CDR3 has 14 residues. From germline, CDR1 is SGHTA and CDR2 FQGTGA. Trimming cost V 5 bases and J 4 bases, with 11 bases left between them. CDR3 sequence reads: CASSATSGTGELFF. The CDR3 DNA follows: TGTGCCAGCAGCGCGACGTCAGGCACCGGGGAGCTGTTTTTT. Full variable domain (missing parts from reference TRBV7-3 and TRBJ2-2): GAGVSQTPSNKVTEKGKYVELRCDPISGHTALYWYRQSLGQGPEFLIYFQGTGAADDSGLPNDRFFAVRPEGSVSTLKIQRTERGDSAVYLCASSATSGTGELFFGEGSRLTVL.

Turning to this clone: Other DNA sequences in the same sample also yield this CDR3. The V and J genes are TRBV6-1 and TRBJ1-3, with D hard to call. Per germline, CDR1 MNHNS and CDR2 SASEGT. CDR3 length equals 12 residues. The V end lost 3 bases, the J end lost 4 bases, and 4 bases lay between the germline ends. The CDR3 nucleotides are TGTGCCAGCAGTGAGAGGGGAAACACCATATATTTT. This gives the protein CASSERGNTIYF.

This clone was seen only once. V and J are TRBV3-1 (or the pseudogene TRBV3-2) and TRBJ2-3; 12 bases are a match to TRBD2. This CDR3 region has 18 residues. Germline V gene sequence: CDR1 LGHDT, CDR2 YNNKEL (reference sequence). Unmatched junction bases numbered 12, after V lost 4 bases and J lost 4 bases. CDR3: CASSRDRLAGVGADTQYF. In nucleotides, the CDR3 is TGTGCCAGCAGCCGAGACCGACTAGCGGGGGTTGGGGCAGATACGCAGTATTTT.

This rearrangement joins TRBV5-1 to TRBJ2-7, with 7 bases lining up with TRBD1. CDR3 length: 14 amino acids. Germline trimming cut 5 bases from V and 2 bases from J; bases unmatched to any gene: 7. CDR1 is SGHRS and CDR2 is YFSETQ in the germline V gene. CDR3 DNA sequence: TGCGCCAGCAGAAGGACAGGAGGAACCTACGAGCAGTACTTC. Translation gives CASRRTGGTYEQYF.

The chain combines TRBV4-1 with TRBJ1-1, with D possibly TRBD1 on 6 matching bases. Germline CDR1 and CDR2: MGHRA and YSYEKL. The CDR3 extends over 18 amino acids. V lost 0 bases to trimming and J lost 1 base, with 18 bases between them. CDR3: CASSQDYSGGPGNTEAFF. The CDR3 DNA is TGCGCCAGCAGCCAAGATTATTCGGGGGGCCCGGGGAACACTGAAGCTTTCTTT.

The V and J genes are TRBV28 and TRBJ1-5, with a possible D match to TRBD1 (6 bases). Germline V gene sequence: CDR1 MDHEN, CDR2 SYDVKM. The CDR3 loop spans 18 amino acids. V was clipped by 4 bases and J by 4 bases, with 23 bases between them. The CDR3 DNA reads as TGTGCCAGCAGTTCCACCTTCGGACAGCCAGCCGTTAATCAGCCCCAGCATTTT. Encoded protein: CASSSTFGQPAVNQPQHF.

This clone was seen only a few times. V gene TRBV9 combines with J gene TRBJ2-5; D possibly corresponds to TRBD1 (6 bases). Germline V lookup: CDR1 SGDLS, CDR2 YYNGEE. V lost 2 bases and J lost 4, with 12 bases in between. CDR3 length: 14 residues. The CDR3 DNA follows: TGTGCCAGCAGCGTTCAGGGGCGGCCAGAGACCCAGTACTTC. Its translation is CASSVQGRPETQYF. The entire variable domain, with the rest obtained from reference TRBV9 and TRBJ2-5, is as follows: DSGVTQTPKHLITATGQRVTLRCSPRSGDLSVYWYQQSLDQGLQFLIQYYNGEERAKGNILERFSAQQFPDLHSELNLSSLELGDSALYFCASSVQGRPETQYFGPGTRLLVL.

Only a few counts were recorded for this clone. This chain connects TRBV18 to TRBJ1-1; D possibly corresponds to TRBD1 (6 bases). This CDR3 has 14 amino acids. V dropped 2 bases and J dropped 1 base, with 8 bases sitting between them. Germline assignment: CDR1 KGHSH and CDR2 LQKENI. The DNA for the CDR3 is TGTGCCAGCTCACCATTACAGGGGAACACTGAAGCTTTCTTT. Protein: CASSPLQGNTEAFF.

This chain joins TRBV29-1 and TRBJ2-1; TRBD1 agrees at 8 bases. CDR3 length: 10 residues. From germline, CDR1 is SQVTM and CDR2 ANQGSEA. For the CDR3, the DNA is TGCGGGGGACAGGTAAATGAGCAGTTCTTC. Its translation is CGGQVNEQFF.

This sequence joins TRBV15 and TRBJ1-6, with 7 bases that match TRBD1. The CDR3 consists of 16 residues. V was clipped by 4 bases and J by 3 bases; unmatched bases: 6. Germline CDR1 is LNHNV and CDR2 is YYDKDF (reference sequence). For the CDR3, the DNA is TGTGCCACCAGCACTACGGGACAGAACTATAATTCACCCCTCCACTTT. Translated: CATSTTGQNYNSPLHF. Full variable domain (remainder filled in from reference TRBV15 and TRBJ1-6): DAMVIQNPRYQVTQFGKPVTLSCSQTLNHNVMYWYQQKSSQAPKLLFHYYDKDFNNEADTPDNFQSRRPNTSFCFLDIRSPGLGDTAMYLCATSTTGQNYNSPLHFGNGTRLTVT.

The chain joins TRBV7-9 to TRBJ1-1; D uncertain. V was clipped by 1 base and J by 0 bases, with 9 bases between them. The CDR3 consists of 15 residues. Germline V CDR1 and CDR2: SEHNR, FQNEAQ (reference sequence). CDR3 sequence (DNA): TGTGCCAGCAGCTTAGGTAACAGCCTGAACACTGAAGCTTTCTTT. It encodes CASSLGNSLNTEAFF.

The chain is built from TRBV2 and TRBJ1-6; D is possibly TRBD1 (5 bases). V was cut by 6 bases and J by 10 bases, with 16 bases left in between. This CDR3 is 14 amino acids long. Germline V CDR1 and CDR2: SNHLY, FYNNEI. The CDR3 DNA reads as TGTGCCAGCAGGCCGGGACTCGGCCCCTCACCCCTCCACTTT. It specifies CASRPGLGPSPLHF.

V usage is TRBV6-5 and J usage is TRBJ1-1, with D maybe TRBD1 (6 bases). The CDR3 runs 14 residues. The V gene lost 0 bases and the J gene lost 7 bases, with 12 bases spanning the gap. Germline CDR1 MNHEY, CDR2 SVGAGI. The CDR3 loop is CASSYSNRVDEAFF. The DNA of the CDR3 is TGTGCCAGCAGTTACTCGAACAGGGTGGATGAAGCTTTCTTT.

The V call is TRBV30, the J call TRBJ2-3, with D perhaps matching TRBD2 (6 bases). The V gene lost 3 bases and the J gene lost 6 bases, with 19 bases spanning the gap. The CDR3 has 15 residues. The germline V gene encodes CDR1 GTSNPN and CDR2 SVGIG (reference sequence). CDR3 bases: TGTGCCTGGAGCCTACTTACGGGCGCGGGGGATACGCAGTATTTT. This sequence encodes CAWSLLTGAGDTQYF.

The sample holds one count of this clone. The chain combines TRBV19 with TRBJ2-2, with unresolved D. The germline gives CDR1 LNHDA, CDR2 SQIVND (reference sequence). CDR3 size: 15 residues. V was cut by 3 bases and J by 1 base, with 9 bases left in between. The CDR3 DNA sequence: TGTGCCAGTAGTATCCTCCAGGTGAACACCGGGGAGCTGTTTTTT. This sequence encodes CASSILQVNTGELFF.